These 23 T cell receptor beta chains were all obtained from the same sample, sequenced in a study of T cell repertoires in cytomegalovirus infection. Via MiXCR, TCRdb re-called the reads, giving one row per CDR3 protein. The table records roughly 250,000 distinct CDR3 sequences, roughly an eighth of them present only once. What was sequenced was PBMCs. These receptors originate from a human donor in good health (CMV status not recorded). Some clones in this sample may be carry-over from other donors' samples.

This clonotype has at least ten counts. The chain employs TRBV7-2 and TRBJ2-5; the D call may be TRBD1 or TRBD2 (5 bases each). From germline, CDR1 is SGHTA and CDR2 FQGNSA. Trimming stripped 5 bases from V and 9 bases from J, with 13 bases between. The CDR3 loop spans 12 amino acids. The CDR3 DNA follows: TGTGCCAGCAGCCCTGAGGGGTGGGCCCAGTACTTC. Its protein product is CASSPEGWAQYF.

Points on this clonotype: A much larger clone lies one base from this, so it may be a read error. The rearrangement joins TRBV20-1 to TRBJ2-3; perhaps D is TRBD1 or TRBD2 (5 bases each). The CDR3 is 14 residues long. CDR1 and CDR2 (germline): DFQATT, SNEGSKA (reference sequence). CDR3 coding DNA: TGCAGTACTAGTACCGGGACGGATACAGATACGCAGTATTTT. Protein sequence: CSTSTGTDTDTQYF.

The chain has TRBV29-1 and TRBJ2-3; D uncertain. Trimming stripped 4 bases from V and 0 bases from J, with 2 bases between. There are 11 residues in the CDR3. Per germline, CDR1 SQVTM and CDR2 ANQGSEA. CDR3 residues: CSVGSTDTQYF. In DNA, the CDR3 is TGCAGCGTTGGTAGCACAGATACGCAGTATTTT.

This clonotype was counted ten times or more. The gene calls are TRBV29-1 and TRBJ1-1; a possible D gene is TRBD1 (5 bases). CDR1 and CDR2 from the germline V gene are SQVTM and ANQGSEA. This CDR3 has 13 amino acids. With 4 bases removed from V and 6 bases from J, the gap between germline ends came to 15 bases. The CDR3: CSVVSQGRAEAFF. CDR3 nucleotide sequence: TGCAGCGTTGTATCCCAGGGTCGAGCTGAAGCTTTCTTT.

The chain recombines TRBV28 with TRBJ2-3, with 9 bases aligning to TRBD2. CDR1 MDHEN and CDR2 SYDVKM come from the germline V gene. Germline trimming cut 4 bases from V and 3 bases from J; bases unmatched to any gene: 14. The CDR3 length is 18 residues. CDR3 region: CASSSLRGGRGRTDTQYF. For the CDR3, the DNA is TGTGCCAGCAGTTCCTTACGCGGCGGGAGGGGGAGGACAGATACGCAGTATTTT.

This clonotype appeared many times. The chain is built from TRBV7-3 and TRBJ2-3, with 10 bases aligning to TRBD2. Looked up from germline, CDR1 is SGHTA and CDR2 is FQGTGA. The CDR3 sequence is 15 residues long. The ends lost 8 bases at V and 4 bases at J; junction bases unmatched: 9. CDR3 DNA sequence: TGTGCCAGCGGTGGTAGCGGGGGGCCCGCAGATACGCAGTATTTT. Amino acids: CASGGSGGPADTQYF.

Many counts were recorded for this clonotype. The chain has TRBV7-2 and TRBJ2-3, with TRBD2 identical over 7 bases. V shed 1 base, J shed 0 bases, and the junction held 1 base outside the gene matches. The CDR3 spans 15 residues. Germline loops: CDR1 SGHTA, CDR2 FQGNSA. CDR3 region: CASSLDSGSTDTQYF. CDR3 nucleotides: TGTGCCAGCAGCTTAGATAGCGGGAGCACAGATACGCAGTATTTT.

The genes are TRBV6-6 and TRBJ2-1; 7 nucleotides match TRBD2. Germline V gene sequence: CDR1 MNHNY, CDR2 SVGAGI (reference sequence). Trimming cost V 0 bases and J 0 bases; bases outside gene matches: 2. The CDR3 contains 16 residues. CDR3 sequence: CASSYSGGNSYNEQFF. The CDR3 DNA follows: TGTGCCAGCAGTTACTCGGGGGGGAACTCCTACAATGAGCAGTTCTTC.

This clonotype appeared a few times. This rearrangement joins TRBV29-1 to TRBJ2-7, with 7 positions matching TRBD1. V lost 8 bases and J lost 4; bases outside the gene matches: 11. The CDR3 contains 13 residues. Germline V gene data show CDR1 as SQVTM and CDR2 as ANQGSEA. Here the CDR3 reads CSIRQGSSYEQYF. The CDR3 region has the DNA TGCAGCATCCGACAGGGTAGTTCGTACGAGCAGTACTTC.

This clonotype showed up many times. The rearrangement joins TRBV29-1 to TRBJ2-7, with a tentative D call TRBD2 (5 bases). The CDR3 extends over 13 amino acids. Trimming pared 2 bases from V and 0 bases from J, leaving 8 bases between. Germline assignment: CDR1 SQVTM and CDR2 ANQGSEA. The CDR3 sequence is CSVETGNSYEQYF. Written as DNA, the CDR3 is TGCAGCGTTGAAACCGGGAACTCCTACGAGCAGTACTTC.

This clonotype was observed many times. The chain employs TRBV6-2 or TRBV6-3 and TRBJ2-1; 13 bases fit TRBD2. The germline V gene has CDR1 MNHEY and CDR2 SVGEGT. Trimming cost V 6 bases and J 4 bases; bases outside gene matches: 3. The CDR3 is made up of 15 amino acids. The CDR3 protein is CASRQGLAGYNEQFF. Written as DNA, the CDR3 is TGTGCCAGCAGGCAGGGACTAGCGGGGTACAATGAGCAGTTCTTC.

This clonotype was counted ten times or more. The V call is TRBV7-6, the J call TRBJ2-6; TRBD1 is a possible D gene (5 bases). The germline CDR1 and CDR2 sequences are SGHVS and FNYEAQ. The CDR3 covers 17 residues. V was clipped by 6 bases and J by 0 bases, with 15 bases between them. The CDR3 DNA is TGTGCCAGCAGTAACAGGCCACCAAGCTCTGGGGCCAACGTCCTGACTTTC. It is translated as CASSNRPPSSGANVLTF.

This clonotype was recorded only once. This chain joins TRBV9 and TRBJ1-3, with a tentative D call TRBD1 (5 bases). Germline CDR1 is SGDLS and CDR2 is YYNGEE. This CDR3 contains 15 residues. The ends were cut back, 4 bases at V and 2 bases at J, with 13 bases in the middle. CDR3 in DNA: TGTGCCAGCAGCCAATCGGGGGGTGCTGGAAACACCATATATTTT. Protein product: CASSQSGGAGNTIYF.

This clonotype was counted at least ten times. The chain carries TRBV7-2 and TRBJ1-4, with D unresolved. CDR1 is SGHTA and CDR2 is FQGNSA in the germline V gene. The V end lost 1 base, the J end lost 5 bases, and 17 bases lay between the germline ends. The CDR3 extends over 17 amino acids. The CDR3: CASSLETRGFRNEKLFF. CDR3 nucleotides: TGTGCCAGCAGCTTAGAGACACGGGGATTCCGAAATGAAAAACTGTTTTTT.

The V and J genes are TRBV6-5 and TRBJ2-3; unclear D gene. Per the germline V gene, CDR1 is MNHEY and CDR2 is SVGAGI. This CDR3 contains 14 residues. V lost 3 bases and J lost 4, with 11 bases in between. The CDR3 sequence is CASSYSRFSDTQYF. The CDR3 nucleotides are TGTGCCAGCAGTTATTCGAGGTTCTCAGATACGCAGTATTTT.

This clonotype was counted many times. The rearrangement links TRBV7-2 to TRBJ2-3, with D uncertain. The CDR3 has 13 amino acids. Per germline, CDR1 SGHTA and CDR2 FQGNSA. Trimming removed 3 bases at V and 4 bases at J, with 8 bases between. This CDR3 is CASSFSQADTQYF. CDR3 coding DNA: TGTGCCAGCAGCTTTAGTCAGGCAGATACGCAGTATTTT.

Turning to this clonotype: A much larger clone lies one base from this, so it may be a read error. This chain connects TRBV5-1 to TRBJ2-5; TRBD2 aligns across 8 bases. This CDR3 spans 13 amino acids. Germline V gene data show CDR1 as SGHRS and CDR2 as YFSETQ. The CDR3 is CASRLAVKEIQYF. CDR3 nucleotides: TGCGCCAGCAGACTAGCGGTTAAAGAGATCCAGTACTTC.

This rearrangement joins TRBV12-3 or TRBV12-4 to TRBJ2-7; 8 nucleotides agree with TRBD2. V shed 7 bases and J 4 bases; nucleotides not matched to a gene: 12. The CDR3 has 15 residues. CDR3 in amino acids: CASTVPGASGYEQYF. CDR3 sequence (DNA): TGTGCCAGCACCGTCCCGGGAGCTAGCGGGTACGAGCAGTACTTC.

This clonotype was counted at least ten times. This chain links TRBV7-9 with TRBJ2-7, with 8 bases aligning to TRBD2. Germline values: CDR1 SEHNR, CDR2 FQNEAQ (reference sequence). The CDR3 covers 15 residues. J was trimmed by 2 bases and V by 0 bases; bases with no gene match: 3. In nucleotides, the CDR3 is TGTGCCAGCAGCTTAGCAACTAGCGGCGCCTACGAGCAGTACTTC. It encodes CASSLATSGAYEQYF.

This clonotype was counted a few times. V gene TRBV27 combines with J gene TRBJ1-5; no definite D call. The germline V gene encodes CDR1 MNHEY and CDR2 SMNVEV (reference sequence). V was cut by 0 bases and J by 6 bases, with 12 bases left in between. The length of the CDR3 is 15 residues. DNA of the CDR3: TGTGCCAGCAGTTTATCGGGCGGGGTTCGTCAGCCCCAGCATTTT. It is translated as CASSLSGGVRQPQHF.

This clonotype was recorded many times. The V and J genes are TRBV6-1 and TRBJ1-2; D perhaps matches TRBD1 (5 bases). V lost 7 bases, J lost 10 bases, and 25 bases lay in between. The CDR3 sequence is 15 residues long. CDR1 and CDR2 (germline): MNHNS, SASEGT. The CDR3 nucleotides are TGTGCCAGCACCGCCTCTCGGACACCAATCTCGGCCTACACCTTC. This encodes CASTASRTPISAYTF.

This clonotype was found many times. V gene TRBV7-2 combines with J gene TRBJ1-1; 9 nucleotides match TRBD1. The CDR3 totals 13 residues. The trim removed 8 bases at V and 1 base at J, leaving 2 bases unmatched. CDR1 is SGHTA, CDR2 FQGNSA, per germline. CDR3 DNA: TGTGCCAGCGGACAGGGGCGGAACACTGAAGCTTTCTTT. It is translated as CASGQGRNTEAFF.

The chain links TRBV20-1 to TRBJ2-3, with TRBD1 matching over 9 bases. Trimming at V came to 0 bases and at J to 1 base, leaving 8 bases not matched to a gene. Germline lookup yields CDR1 DFQATT and CDR2 SNEGSKA (reference sequence). This CDR3 has 17 residues. In DNA, the CDR3 is TGCAGTGCTAGAGATGGGGTCCGGGACAGGGGCACAGATACGCAGTATTTT. Translation gives CSARDGVRDRGTDTQYF.